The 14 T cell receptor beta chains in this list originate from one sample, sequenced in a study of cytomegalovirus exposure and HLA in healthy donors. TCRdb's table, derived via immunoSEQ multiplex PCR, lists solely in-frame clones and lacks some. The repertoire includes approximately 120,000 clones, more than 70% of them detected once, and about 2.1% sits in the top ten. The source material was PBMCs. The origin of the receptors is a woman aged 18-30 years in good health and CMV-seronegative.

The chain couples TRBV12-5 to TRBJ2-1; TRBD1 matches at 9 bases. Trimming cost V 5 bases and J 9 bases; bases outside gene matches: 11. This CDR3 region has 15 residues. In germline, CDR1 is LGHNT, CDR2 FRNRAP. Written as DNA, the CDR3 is TGTGCTAGTGGTAACAGGGGGCTTTACAGCGGTGAGCAGTTCTTC. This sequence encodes CASGNRGLYSGEQFF.

CDR3 in amino acids: CASSLYGTGAEQYF. CDR3 bases: TGTGCCAGCAGCTTGTACGGGACAGGGGCCGAGCAGTACTTC. The chain recombines TRBV7-2 with TRBJ2-7; 10 nucleotides match TRBD1. Looked up from germline, CDR1 is SGHTA and CDR2 is FQGNSA. This CDR3 region has 14 residues. With V trimmed by 3 bases and J by 6 bases, 5 bases remained unmatched.

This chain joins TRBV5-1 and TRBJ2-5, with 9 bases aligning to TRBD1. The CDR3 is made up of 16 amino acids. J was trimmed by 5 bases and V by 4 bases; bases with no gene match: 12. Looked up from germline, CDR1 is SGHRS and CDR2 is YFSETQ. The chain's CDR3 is CASSPTTGTGYETQYF. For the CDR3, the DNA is TGCGCCAGCAGCCCGACAACCGGGACAGGGTATGAGACCCAGTACTTC.

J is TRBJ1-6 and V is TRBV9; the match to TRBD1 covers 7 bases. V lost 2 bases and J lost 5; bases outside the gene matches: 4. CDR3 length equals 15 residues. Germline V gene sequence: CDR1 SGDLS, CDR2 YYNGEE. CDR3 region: CASSVDDRDNSPLHF. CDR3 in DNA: TGTGCCAGCAGCGTTGACGACAGGGATAATTCACCCCTCCACTTT.

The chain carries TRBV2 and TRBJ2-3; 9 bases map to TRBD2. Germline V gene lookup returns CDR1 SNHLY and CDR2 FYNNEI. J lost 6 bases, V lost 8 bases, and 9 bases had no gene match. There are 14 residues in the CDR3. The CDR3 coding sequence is TGTGCCAGCGTCGCCCAGCGGGGGGTGGATACGCAGTATTTT. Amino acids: CASVAQRGVDTQYF.

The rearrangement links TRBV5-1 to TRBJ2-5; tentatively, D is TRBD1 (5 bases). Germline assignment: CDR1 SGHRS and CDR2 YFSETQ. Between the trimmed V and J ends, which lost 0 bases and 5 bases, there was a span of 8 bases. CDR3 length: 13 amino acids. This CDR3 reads CASSLGQGETQYF. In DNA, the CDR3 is TGCGCCAGCAGCTTGGGGCAGGGTGAGACCCAGTACTTC.

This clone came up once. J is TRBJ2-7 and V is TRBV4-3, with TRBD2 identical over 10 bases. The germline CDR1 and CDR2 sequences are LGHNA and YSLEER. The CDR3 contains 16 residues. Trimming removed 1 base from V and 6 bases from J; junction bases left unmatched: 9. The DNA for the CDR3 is TGCGCCAGCAGCCAAGCCCCCTCGGGGACTAGCGTCGAGCAGTACTTC. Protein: CASSQAPSGTSVEQYF.

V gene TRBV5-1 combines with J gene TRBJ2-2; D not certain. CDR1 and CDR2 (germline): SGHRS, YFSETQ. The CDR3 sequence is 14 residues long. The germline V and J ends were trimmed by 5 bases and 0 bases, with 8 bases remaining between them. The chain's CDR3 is CASSFGPNTGELFF. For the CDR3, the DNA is TGCGCCAGCAGTTTTGGGCCGAACACCGGGGAGCTGTTTTTT.

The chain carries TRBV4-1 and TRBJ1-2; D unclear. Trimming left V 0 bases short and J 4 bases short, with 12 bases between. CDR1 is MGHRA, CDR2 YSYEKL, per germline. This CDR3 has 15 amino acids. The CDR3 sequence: CASSQDLGRGYGYTF. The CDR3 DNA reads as TGCGCCAGCAGCCAAGATTTAGGCCGCGGCTATGGCTACACCTTC.

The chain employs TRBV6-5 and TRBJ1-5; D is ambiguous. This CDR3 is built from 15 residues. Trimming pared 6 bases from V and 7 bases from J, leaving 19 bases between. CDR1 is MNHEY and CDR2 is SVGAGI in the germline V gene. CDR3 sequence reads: CASRPRKGVQQPQHF. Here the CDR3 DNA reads TGTGCCAGCAGACCACGGAAGGGAGTTCAGCAGCCCCAGCATTTT.

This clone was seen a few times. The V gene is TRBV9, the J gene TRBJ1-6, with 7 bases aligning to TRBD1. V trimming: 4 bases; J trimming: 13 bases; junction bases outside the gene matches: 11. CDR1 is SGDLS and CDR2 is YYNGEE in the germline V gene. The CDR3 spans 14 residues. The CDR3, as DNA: TGTGCCAGCAGCATGACGACAGGGAGTAGTCCCCTCCACTTT. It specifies CASSMTTGSSPLHF.

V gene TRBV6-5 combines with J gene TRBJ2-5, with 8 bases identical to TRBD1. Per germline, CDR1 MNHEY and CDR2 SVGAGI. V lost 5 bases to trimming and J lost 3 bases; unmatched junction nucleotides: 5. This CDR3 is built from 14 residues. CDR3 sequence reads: CASSNRGVEETQYF. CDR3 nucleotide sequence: TGTGCCAGCAGTAACAGGGGGGTTGAAGAGACCCAGTACTTC.

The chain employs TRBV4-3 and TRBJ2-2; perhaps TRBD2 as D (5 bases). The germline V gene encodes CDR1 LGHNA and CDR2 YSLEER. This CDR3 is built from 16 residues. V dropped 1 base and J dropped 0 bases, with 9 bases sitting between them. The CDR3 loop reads CASSQGTGTNTGELFF. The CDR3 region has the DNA TGCGCCAGCAGCCAAGGCACGGGGACGAACACCGGGGAGCTGTTTTTT.

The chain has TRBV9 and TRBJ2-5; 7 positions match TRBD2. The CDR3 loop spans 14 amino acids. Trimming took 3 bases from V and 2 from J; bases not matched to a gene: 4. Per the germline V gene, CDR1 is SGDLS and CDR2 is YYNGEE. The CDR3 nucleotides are TGTGCCAGCAGCGACGACGGGGGGCAAGAGACCCAGTACTTC. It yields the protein CASSDDGGQETQYF.